The rows below give T cell receptor beta chains drawn from one sample of a study of blood T cells in healthy people across ages. TCRdb used MiXCR to reprocess the 5' RACE reads, holding one entry per CDR3 protein. The data show approximately 810,000 distinct CDR3 sequences, around 30% seen once. The sample comprised blood. Receptor source: a woman aged 80 or over in good health. The CDR3 runs from the conserved cysteine through the conserved F or W. The D gene is left open where the match is weak. A clone size is listed for some rows: how often the clone was seen (once, few, many), or a class if it is expanded.

>TRBJ1-2|.|few|TRBV24-1|13
TGTGCCACCTCTTGGGGAAAACGAGGCGGCTACACCTTC
CATSWGKRGGYTF
>TRBJ2-1|.|few|TRBV3-1|15
TGTGCCAGCAGCCAGGACGGAGCCCCCTACAATGAGCAGTTCTTC
CASSQDGAPYNEQFF
>TRBJ2-1|.|once|TRBV24-1|13
TGTGCCACCAGTGATACTATTAACAATGAGCAGTTCTTC
CATSDTINNEQFF
>TRBJ2-1|.|.|TRBV11-2|13
TGTGCCAGCAGCTTGTCTCTAGTTCCTGAGCAGTTCTTC
CASSLSLVPEQFF
>TRBJ2-7|TRBD1|few|TRBV29-1|14
TGCAGCGTTGGACGGGACAGGTACCCCAATGAGCAGTACTTC
CSVGRDRYPNEQYF
>TRBJ2-1|.|many|TRBV5-1|16
TGCGCCAGCAGCTTGGATGGTAGCGGAGCTGGGTATGAGCAGTTCTTC
CASSLDGSGAGYEQFF
>TRBJ1-1|.|.|TRBV11-3|14
TGTGCCAGCCGCGGGAGGGGATCAGGCACTGAAGCTTTCTTT
CASRGRGSGTEAFF
>TRBJ1-1|.|.|TRBV29-1|11
TGCAGCGTTGTCCCGGGTCTGGGAGCTTTCTTT
CSVVPGLGAFF
>TRBJ2-3|.|many|TRBV4-3|14
TGCGCCAGCAGCCAGGATACGCTTACAGATACGCAGTATTTT
CASSQDTLTDTQYF
>TRBJ1-5|.|many|TRBV7-2|14
TGTGCCAGCAGCCCCGGTGGGGTCAATCAGCCCCAGCATTTT
CASSPGGVNQPQHF
>TRBJ1-3|.|.|TRBV28|14
TGTGCCAGCACTGATCAGGGGTCTGGAAACACCATATATTTT
CASTDQGSGNTIYF
>TRBJ2-5|.|many|TRBV11-1|14
TGTGCCAGCAGCTTGAGTTTACAGAAAGAGACCCAGTACTTC
CASSLSLQKETQYF
>TRBJ1-2|TRBD1|many|TRBV7-2|14
TGTGCCAGCAGCTTAGGGACAGGGGGCTATGGCTACACCTTC
CASSLGTGGYGYTF
>TRBJ1-1|.|few|TRBV15|15
TGTGCCACCAGCAGAGGCCCTACAGAGAACACTGAAGCTTTCTTT
CATSRGPTENTEAFF
>TRBJ2-5|.|.|TRBV20-1|12
TGCAGGGCTAGGGATAACACGGAGACCCAGTACTTC
CRARDNTETQYF